These 20 T cell receptor beta chains came from one sample sequenced in a study of cytomegalovirus exposure and HLA in healthy donors. PCR involved 60 Vbeta and 13 Jbeta primers. Profiled with immunoSEQ multiplex PCR; TCRdb holds only in-frame clones, not every one. Counted here are about 270,000 clones, around 66% occurring once; the ten biggest clones make up approximately 2.3%. The sequenced sample was PBMCs. The origin of the receptors is a female donor in good health and CMV-seronegative.

The V and J genes are TRBV27 and TRBJ2-3, with 7 bases identical to TRBD1. There are 14 residues in the CDR3. V shed 11 bases, J shed 4 bases, and the junction held 12 bases outside the gene matches. Germline V gene sequence: CDR1 MNHEY, CDR2 SMNVEV (reference sequence). CDR3 sequence (DNA): TGTGCCTCCGGGGACAGCGGTGAGGCAGATACGCAGTATTTT. It codes for CASGDSGEADTQYF.

The chain employs TRBV29-1 and TRBJ1-2; 8 positions match TRBD1. Germline V gene data show CDR1 as SQVTM and CDR2 as ANQGSEA. V dropped 8 bases and J dropped 4; count of bases not matched to a gene: 9. The CDR3 spans 13 residues. The CDR3 DNA follows: TGCAGCATCGGGACAGGCTTGAGCTATGGCTACACCTTC. Translating gives CSIGTGLSYGYTF.

This chain connects TRBV4-1 to TRBJ2-7, with 9 bases lining up with TRBD2. Germline V CDR1 and CDR2: MGHRA, YSYEKL. V lost 0 bases, J lost 4 bases, and 10 bases stayed unmatched. The CDR3 consists of 17 residues. The CDR3 here is CASSQEALASGEYEQYF. As DNA, the CDR3 is TGCGCCAGCAGCCAAGAGGCCTTAGCTAGCGGGGAGTACGAGCAGTACTTC.

The rearrangement links TRBV5-1 to TRBJ1-1, with D tentatively TRBD1 (5 bases). The CDR3 is 14 amino acids. Trimming shortened V by 0 bases and J by 4 bases, and 10 bases separated the two germline ends. The germline gives CDR1 SGHRS, CDR2 YFSETQ. The CDR3 loop is CASSLAQGGTEAFF. The CDR3 DNA follows: TGCGCCAGCAGCTTGGCTCAGGGCGGCACTGAAGCTTTCTTT.

This clone has just one count. V usage is TRBV7-9 and J usage is TRBJ1-1, with D perhaps TRBD1 (6 bases). Germline CDR1 SEHNR, CDR2 FQNEAQ (reference sequence). V lost 2 bases, J lost 1 base, and 14 bases lay in between. This CDR3 contains 16 residues. CDR3 DNA sequence: TGTGCCAGCAGCTTAAAGGGAGCAGGGGCGAACACTGAAGCTTTCTTT. Protein product: CASSLKGAGANTEAFF.

V usage is TRBV5-6 and J usage is TRBJ1-1; D may be TRBD1 (5 bases). Trimming took 3 bases from V and 5 from J, leaving 11 bases between them. CDR3 size: 13 residues. Germline CDR1 is SGHDT and CDR2 is YYEEEE. For the CDR3, the DNA is TGTGCCAGCAGCTCGGAATCAGGGACTGAAGCTTTCTTT. It is translated as CASSSESGTEAFF. Filled out from reference TRBV5-6 and TRBJ1-1, the complete variable domain reads DAGVTQSPTHLIKTRGQQVTLRCSPKSGHDTVSWYQQALGQGPQFIFQYYEEEERQRGNFPDRFSGHQFPNYSSELNVNALLLGDSALYLCASSSESGTEAFFGQGTRLTVV.

This chain's CDR3 is CASSLRTNIRAYEQYF. Here the CDR3 DNA reads TGTGCCAGTAGTCTCCGGACGAACATCAGGGCCTACGAGCAGTACTTC. This chain uses TRBV19 with TRBJ2-7, with D maybe TRBD1 (5 bases). Per the germline V gene, CDR1 is LNHDA and CDR2 is SQIVND (reference sequence). Trimming shortened V by 5 bases and J by 2 bases, and 19 bases separated the two germline ends. This CDR3 spans 16 amino acids.

This clone was seen only a few times. The chain carries TRBV7-2 and TRBJ2-7, with a tentative D call TRBD2 (6 bases). In germline, CDR1 is SGHTA, CDR2 FQGNSA. V shed 1 base and J shed 6 bases, with 13 bases lying between them. The CDR3 has 14 residues. DNA for the CDR3: TGTGCCAGCAGCTTAGGGGGGACTCGTGGCGAGCAGTACTTC. Protein product: CASSLGGTRGEQYF.

This clone occurred a few times. The genes are TRBV4-1 and TRBJ2-1; weak D call: TRBD2 (6 bases). Germline lookup yields CDR1 MGHRA and CDR2 YSYEKL. This CDR3 has 16 residues. V was trimmed by 0 bases and J by 0 bases, leaving 9 bases between them. The CDR3 region is CASSQDSGVSYNEQFF. The CDR3 DNA reads TGCGCCAGCAGCCAAGATTCGGGGGTCTCCTACAATGAGCAGTTCTTC.

This chain joins TRBV18 and TRBJ2-7; unclear D gene. V shed 2 bases and J shed 7 bases, with 9 bases lying between them. Per the germline V gene, CDR1 is KGHSH and CDR2 is LQKENI. The CDR3 loop spans 12 amino acids. As DNA, the CDR3 is TGTGCCAGCTCACCAGGCAGAAGAGAGCAGTACTTC. It specifies CASSPGRREQYF.

The gene calls are TRBV4-1 and TRBJ1-1, with a tentative D call TRBD1 (6 bases). Germline-derived CDR1 and CDR2 are MGHRA and YSYEKL. Trimming took 1 base from V and 4 from J, leaving 16 bases between them. The CDR3 runs 16 residues. CDR3 nucleotide sequence: TGCGCCAGCAGCCAAGCAACAGGGATCCTGACCACTGAAGCTTTCTTT. As protein: CASSQATGILTTEAFF.

J is TRBJ1-2 and V is TRBV7-9; 8 nucleotides match TRBD1. V trimming: 0 bases; J trimming: 7 bases; junction bases outside the gene matches: 1. CDR3 size: 13 residues. Germline lookup yields CDR1 SEHNR and CDR2 FQNEAQ (reference sequence). The CDR3 sequence is CASSLATGGGYTF. CDR3 nucleotide sequence: TGTGCCAGCAGCTTAGCCACAGGGGGTGGCTACACCTTC. Full variable domain (missing parts from reference TRBV7-9 and TRBJ1-2): DTGVSQNPRHKITKRGQNVTFRCDPISEHNRLYWYRQTLGQGPEFLTYFQNEAQLEKSRLLSDRFSAERPKGSFSTLEIQRTEQGDSAMYLCASSLATGGGYTFGSGTRLTVV.

J is TRBJ2-7 and V is TRBV5-4; 7 bases are shared with TRBD1. Trimming took 2 bases from V and 2 from J; bases not matched to a gene: 4. The CDR3 covers 14 residues. Germline V CDR1 and CDR2: SGHNT, YYREEE (reference sequence). The CDR3 loop reads CASSLKGATYEQYF. The CDR3 nucleotides are TGTGCCAGCAGCTTAAAGGGGGCAACCTACGAGCAGTACTTC.

The CDR3 DNA reads as TGTGCCAGCAGTGACCCGACAGGGGCCGAAGTAGAGCAGTACTTC. Residues: CASSDPTGAEVEQYF. This sequence joins TRBV25-1 and TRBJ2-7, with TRBD1 identical over 8 bases. Trimming at V came to 3 bases and at J to 7 bases, leaving 11 bases not matched to a gene. Germline loops: CDR1 MGHDK, CDR2 SYGVNS. The CDR3 loop spans 15 amino acids.

The chain joins TRBV19 to TRBJ1-5; D may be TRBD1 (6 bases). This CDR3 has 13 residues. The germline V gene encodes CDR1 LNHDA and CDR2 SQIVND (reference sequence). The V end was cut by 6 bases, the J end by 3 bases, with 9 bases between. The chain's CDR3 is CASSDRNNQPQHF. CDR3 sequence (DNA): TGTGCCAGTAGCGACAGGAACAATCAGCCCCAGCATTTT.

The rearrangement uses TRBV6-5 and TRBJ1-1, with 9 bases fitting TRBD1. There are 15 residues in the CDR3. Germline assignment: CDR1 MNHEY and CDR2 SVGAGI. After removal of 9 bases from V and 0 bases from J, the junction contained 8 bases not matched to a gene. The CDR3 here is CASKDRGTMNTEAFF. Here the CDR3 DNA reads TGTGCCAGTAAAGACAGGGGGACGATGAACACTGAAGCTTTCTTT.

CDR3 loop: CASSYTPPGNTGELFF. CDR3 nucleotide sequence: TGTGCCAGCAGTTACACCCCCCCCGGGAACACCGGGGAGCTGTTTTTT. The V gene is TRBV6-5, the J gene TRBJ2-2, with D uncertain. This CDR3 contains 16 residues. Trimming pared 2 bases from V and 1 base from J, leaving 11 bases between. Per the germline V gene, CDR1 is MNHEY and CDR2 is SVGAGI.

This clone was picked up a small number of times. This chain links TRBV7-9 with TRBJ2-5, with D perhaps TRBD2 (7 bases). V lost 4 bases and J 5 bases, leaving 20 bases between the germline ends. Germline CDR1 and CDR2: SEHNR and FQNEAQ (reference sequence). The CDR3 is 16 residues long. CDR3 nucleotide sequence: TGTGCCAGCAGCTCGACCCCCGCGGGGGCGGATGAGACCCAGTACTTC. Encoded protein: CASSSTPAGADETQYF.

This clone was observed a handful of times. This rearrangement joins TRBV10-3 to TRBJ2-1; 16 bases agree with TRBD2. Looked up from germline, CDR1 is ENHRY and CDR2 is SYGVKD. This CDR3 region has 21 residues. V was clipped by 3 bases and J by 0 bases; unmatched bases: 11. Here the CDR3 DNA reads TGTGCCATCAGTGAAACTGGGACTAGCGGGAGGGCCGGTAGCTCCTACAATGAGCAGTTCTTC. Translated: CAISETGTSGRAGSSYNEQFF.

The V gene is TRBV27, the J gene TRBJ2-7, with 8 bases matching TRBD2. The CDR3 length is 15 residues. Germline CDR1 is MNHEY and CDR2 is SMNVEV (reference sequence). With V trimmed by 0 bases and J by 1 base, 2 bases remained unmatched. The CDR3 spells CASSLSRGASYEQYF. In nucleotides, the CDR3 is TGTGCCAGCAGTTTATCGCGGGGGGCATCCTACGAGCAGTACTTC.